The following is a TCR beta chain sequence with its context. The sample is drawn from a study of shared clonotypes between healthy human individuals. This CDR3 is built from 17 residues. The V segment lost 1 base and the J segment 2 bases; nucleotides outside the gene matches: 7. Germline values: CDR1 SGHNT, CDR2 YENEEA. Using immunoSEQ multiplex PCR, the repertoire was profiled, and TCRdb retains in-frame clones only, with some absent. The table lists around 2.1 million clones, approximately 94% of them singletons. The chain joins TRBV11-3 to TRBJ2-5; 10 bases match TRBD2. The sample consisted of naive CD4+ T cells sorted from blood. Subset in this sample: CD45RA+ positively selected. The TCR originated in a man between 18 and 35 years old in good health. CDR3 bases: TGTGCCAGCAGCTTAGGATCTAGCGGGGGCCTACAAGAGACCCAGTACTTC. This encodes CASSLGSSGGLQETQYF.